This T cell receptor (beta chain) was obtained from a study of tumor-infiltrating lymphocytes in primary liver carcinoma. Study in general: Resection treated the patients' primary liver carcinoma. Donors had hepatocellular carcinoma or combined HCC and intrahepatic cholangiocarcinoma.

Study observations and caveats: Bulk samples went unsorted, so CD4+ and CD8+ repertoires were not compared.

On this clonotype: Antigen: not known. One end of the junction varies from germline; a read error may be responsible.

CDR3 length: 13 amino acids. CDR1 and CDR2 (germline): SQVTM, ANQGSEA. TCR beta cDNA was made from 400 to 600 ng total RNA with a constant-region primer. Slightly modified ARM-PCR with three nested multiplex PCR rounds yielded TCR beta libraries. Forward primers for TRBV1-TRBV30 and a C-beta reverse primer served the first two PCR rounds, at about 11 cycles each. From the multiplex PCR reads, TCRdb called clonotypes with MiXCR, one entry per CDR3 protein. The table includes approximately 340,000 distinct CDR3 sequences, 65% detected once. In addition to blood RNA drawn from unsorted whole blood, germline DNA was extracted. Blood samples of around 4 milliliters were drawn preoperatively.

Sample: peripheral blood. The sequence was collected from a man aged 40-49 years with primary liver carcinoma and hepatitis B virus infection. The chain employs TRBV29-1 and TRBJ2-7; 7 nucleotides agree with TRBD2. Here the CDR3 reads CSVVTSHSYEHYF. Written as DNA, the CDR3 is TGCAGCGTGGTGACTAGCCACTCTTACGAGCACTACTTC.